The 12 T cell receptor beta chains listed next were all sequenced from one sample in a study of identifying expanded T cells in peripheral blood. Sequencing was performed with immunoSEQ multiplex PCR; in TCRdb, only in-frame clones are kept and a portion is missing. The repertoire holds over 45,000 clones, around 81% seen once, with approximately 17% in the top ten. The sequencing input was blood. These receptors all come from a person aged 18 to 75 in good health.

The chain combines TRBV29-1 with TRBJ1-5; no clear D. This CDR3 is built from 11 residues. Germline CDR1 reads SQVTM; CDR2 reads ANQGSEA. V gave up 7 bases and J gave up 9 bases, with 13 bases separating them. The CDR3 is CSAGEFGPQHF. The DNA for the CDR3 is TGCAGCGCCGGGGAGTTTGGGCCCCAGCATTTT.

V and J are TRBV5-6 and TRBJ2-4; D unclear. Between the trimmed V and J ends, which lost 1 base and 4 bases, there was a span of 9 bases. CDR3 length: 14 amino acids. Germline lookup yields CDR1 SGHDT and CDR2 YYEEEE. CDR3 amino acids: CASSLIGGKNIQYF. CDR3 bases: TGTGCCAGCAGCTTGATCGGTGGAAAAAACATTCAGTACTTC.

V is TRBV29-1 and J is TRBJ1-2; D perhaps matches TRBD1 (5 bases). The V gene lost 3 bases and the J gene lost 8 bases, with 10 bases spanning the gap. This CDR3 has 11 residues. The germline gives CDR1 SQVTM, CDR2 ANQGSEA. CDR3 bases: TGCAGCGTTGACCGGGGGAACGGCTACACCTTC. Translation: CSVDRGNGYTF.

This chain joins TRBV29-1 and TRBJ1-4, with 10 positions matching TRBD1. The J segment lost 7 bases and the V segment lost 6 bases, leaving 5 bases of the junction unmatched. Germline CDR1 reads SQVTM; CDR2 reads ANQGSEA. The CDR3 spans 13 residues. The CDR3 reads CSVGTGEGEKLFF. DNA for the CDR3: TGCAGCGTGGGGACAGGGGAAGGTGAAAAACTGTTTTTT.

J is TRBJ2-6 and V is TRBV2; D might be TRBD2 (7 bases). Trimming cost V 7 bases and J 4 bases, with 17 bases left between them. The CDR3 totals 16 residues. The germline CDR1 and CDR2 sequences are SNHLY and FYNNEI. In nucleotides, the CDR3 is TGTGCCAGCAACCCCCGGGGGGCTTCGGGGGCCAACGTCCTGACTTTC. This sequence encodes CASNPRGASGANVLTF.

J is TRBJ2-2 and V is TRBV7-2; no clear D. This CDR3 spans 12 amino acids. Per germline, CDR1 SGHTA and CDR2 FQGNSA. With 3 bases removed from V and 5 bases from J, the gap between germline ends came to 4 bases. The CDR3 DNA follows: TGTGCCAGCAGCTTCGGAACCGGGGAGCTGTTTTTT. It specifies CASSFGTGELFF.

The chain links TRBV6-1 to TRBJ1-2, with D perhaps matching TRBD1 (5 bases). Trimming took 3 bases from V and 1 from J, leaving 15 bases between them. The germline V gene encodes CDR1 MNHNS and CDR2 SASEGT. This CDR3 has 16 residues. This CDR3 reads CASSDLTDLHNYGYTF. DNA for the CDR3: TGTGCCAGCAGTGACCTGACAGATCTCCATAACTATGGCTACACCTTC.

The V gene is TRBV7-6, the J gene TRBJ2-7; the D gene is possibly TRBD1 (6 bases). Germline loops: CDR1 SGHVS, CDR2 FNYEAQ. V shed 2 bases and J shed 6 bases, with 17 bases lying between them. CDR3 length: 15 amino acids. This chain's CDR3 is CASSLIGPARGEQYF. The CDR3 region has the DNA TGTGCCAGCAGCTTAATAGGACCAGCCAGGGGCGAGCAGTACTTC. Full variable domain (remainder filled in from reference TRBV7-6 and TRBJ2-7): GAGVSQSPRYKVTKRGQDVALRCDPISGHVSLYWYRQALGQGPEFLTYFNYEAQQDKSGLPNDRFSAERPEGSISTLTIQRTEQRDSAMYRCASSLIGPARGEQYFGPGTRLTVT.

The CDR3 region has the DNA TGTGCCAGCAGCTTTAGGGATAACACTGAAGCTTTCTTT. Protein: CASSFRDNTEAFF. The chain couples TRBV5-5 to TRBJ1-1; the D is unclear. The CDR3 sequence is 13 residues long. Germline CDR1 reads SGHKS; CDR2 reads YYEKEE (reference sequence). Trimming removed 2 bases at V and 2 bases at J, with 7 bases between.

The J gene is TRBJ2-1, the V gene TRBV7-9; 8 nucleotides match TRBD2. Germline lookup yields CDR1 SEHNR and CDR2 FQNEAQ (reference sequence). Trimming took 5 bases from V and 0 from J; bases not matched to a gene: 6. CDR3 size: 16 residues. The CDR3 protein is CASSPTAGVSYNEQFF. The CDR3 DNA reads TGTGCCAGCAGCCCGACAGCGGGAGTCTCCTACAATGAGCAGTTCTTC.

This chain links TRBV7-9 with TRBJ2-2; unclear D gene. Germline loops: CDR1 SEHNR, CDR2 FQNEAQ (reference sequence). The CDR3 runs 15 residues. Between the trimmed V and J ends, which lost 5 bases and 4 bases, there was a span of 14 bases. CDR3 coding DNA: TGTGCCAGCAGCCCGACGAGCGCGGCCACCGGGGAGCTGTTTTTT. Protein sequence: CASSPTSAATGELFF. Combining the CDR3 with reference TRBV7-9 and TRBJ2-2 gives the whole variable domain DTGVSQNPRHKITKRGQNVTFRCDPISEHNRLYWYRQTLGQGPEFLTYFQNEAQLEKSRLLSDRFSAERPKGSFSTLEIQRTEQGDSAMYLCASSPTSAATGELFFGEGSRLTVL.

V usage is TRBV5-1 and J usage is TRBJ1-2, with TRBD1 as a possible D gene (5 bases). V was trimmed by 0 bases and J by 8 bases, leaving 14 bases between them. The CDR3 is 14 residues long. In germline, CDR1 is SGHRS, CDR2 YFSETQ. CDR3 DNA: TGCGCCAGCAGCTTGGATATTGTATGGGGCGGCTACACCTTC. Its protein is CASSLDIVWGGYTF.